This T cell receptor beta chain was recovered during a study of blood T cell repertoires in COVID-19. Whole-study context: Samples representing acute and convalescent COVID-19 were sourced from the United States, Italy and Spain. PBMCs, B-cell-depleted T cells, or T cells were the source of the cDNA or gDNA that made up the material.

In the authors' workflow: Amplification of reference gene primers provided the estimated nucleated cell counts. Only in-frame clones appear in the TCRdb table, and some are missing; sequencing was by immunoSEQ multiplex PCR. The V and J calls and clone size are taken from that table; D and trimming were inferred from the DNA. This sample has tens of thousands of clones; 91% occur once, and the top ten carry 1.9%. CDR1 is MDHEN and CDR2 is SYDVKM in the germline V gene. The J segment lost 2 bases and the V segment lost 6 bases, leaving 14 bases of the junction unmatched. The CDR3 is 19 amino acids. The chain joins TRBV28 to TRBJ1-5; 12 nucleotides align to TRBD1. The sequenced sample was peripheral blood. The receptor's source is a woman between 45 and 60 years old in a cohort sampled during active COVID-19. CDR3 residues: CASRPTATGTGGGNQPQHF. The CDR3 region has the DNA TGTGCCAGCAGACCAACAGCGACCGGGACAGGGGGCGGCAATCAGCCCCAGCATTTT.